This passage covers 8 T cell receptor beta chains from one sample sequenced in a study of cytomegalovirus exposure and HLA in healthy donors. Use of 60 Vbeta and 13 Jbeta primers characterized the PCR. The data were produced by immunoSEQ multiplex PCR, yet TCRdb's version contains in-frame clones alone and is incomplete. The table shows some 120,000 clones, with roughly 80% occurring only once. Sequencing used PBMCs. The receptor set was obtained from a woman aged 40 to 50 in good health and CMV-seronegative.

V is TRBV9 and J is TRBJ2-7; D is possibly TRBD1 (5 bases). CDR1 and CDR2 from the germline V gene are SGDLS and YYNGEE. Trimming left V 0 bases short and J 6 bases short, with 7 bases between. CDR3 size: 12 residues. CDR3 sequence (DNA): TGTGCCAGCAGCGTAGGCCAGGGCGAGCAGTACTTC. Translation gives CASSVGQGEQYF.

The genes are TRBV7-9 and TRBJ1-4; D might be TRBD1 (6 bases). The CDR3 runs to 16 residues. The V end lost 3 bases, the J end lost 1 base, and 12 bases lay between the germline ends. Germline values: CDR1 SEHNR, CDR2 FQNEAQ (reference sequence). Written as DNA, the CDR3 is TGTGCCAGCAGCTTTCTAGGCAGGGGAACTAATGAAAAACTGTTTTTT. Translation gives CASSFLGRGTNEKLFF.

In its sample, this clone was seen once. This CDR3 is also generated by other DNA sequences in the sample. This rearrangement joins TRBV18 to TRBJ2-1, with 9 bases aligning to TRBD2. The length of the CDR3 is 15 residues. Trimming removed 3 bases from V and 1 base from J; junction bases left unmatched: 1. Germline V gene lookup returns CDR1 KGHSH and CDR2 LQKENI. The CDR3 is CASSPTSGSYNEQFF. The CDR3 DNA sequence: TGTGCCAGCTCACCGACTAGCGGATCCTACAATGAGCAGTTCTTC.

The genes are TRBV13 and TRBJ2-3, with TRBD1 identical over 7 bases. There are 16 residues in the CDR3. CDR1 PRHDT and CDR2 FYEKMQ come from the germline V gene (reference sequence). V lost 7 bases, J lost 10 bases, and 20 bases stayed unmatched. The CDR3 bases are TGTGCCAGCACCCTCCCCCGACAGGGCCGAACCCTGCCGCAGTATTTT. Translating it yields CASTLPRQGRTLPQYF.

The chain uses TRBV2 and TRBJ2-4; 7 bases match TRBD2. This CDR3 is 11 amino acids long. V lost 6 bases and J lost 16; bases outside the gene matches: 9. CDR1 is SNHLY and CDR2 is FYNNEI in the germline V gene. CDR3 amino acids: CASSLGTKEYF. The CDR3, as DNA: TGTGCCAGCAGCCTCGGGACTAAGGAATACTTC.

The gene calls are TRBV2 and TRBJ2-7, with TRBD1 as a possible D gene (6 bases). The germline CDR1 and CDR2 sequences are SNHLY and FYNNEI. Trimming cost V 6 bases and J 3 bases, with 9 bases left between them. The CDR3 contains 12 residues. The CDR3 DNA is TGTGCCAGCAGCGGACAGCTCTACGAGCAGTACTTC. This gives the protein CASSGQLYEQYF.

The chain combines TRBV10-3 with TRBJ1-1; weak D call: TRBD1 (5 bases). The CDR3 spans 14 residues. V gave up 0 bases and J gave up 6 bases, with 11 bases separating them. CDR1 is ENHRY, CDR2 SYGVKD, per germline. The CDR3 nucleotides read TGTGCCATCAGTGAGTCGGGGGGAGGGGCTGAAGCTTTCTTT. It codes for CAISESGGGAEAFF.

This rearrangement joins TRBV19 to TRBJ1-2, with 10 bases aligning to TRBD1. The germline V gene has CDR1 LNHDA and CDR2 SQIVND (reference sequence). V lost 4 bases to trimming and J lost 3 bases; unmatched junction nucleotides: 5. CDR3 length: 15 residues. CDR3 nucleotides: TGTGCCAGTAGTAAAGACAGGGGGCTGGACTATGGCTACACCTTC. Protein product: CASSKDRGLDYGYTF.